A single T cell receptor (beta chain) is shown here with its context. This specimen belongs to a study of OX40 agonist ivuxolimab in advanced cancers. The overall study: Three individuals attained partial responses, comprising one hepatocellular carcinoma case and two cutaneous melanoma cases.

Sequenced by immunoSEQ multiplex PCR; TCRdb stores in-frame clones only, minus some. The sample includes approximately 96,000 clones, 90% of them seen just once. J gave up 5 bases and V 5 bases, and 3 bases lay outside the gene matches. CDR3 length: 14 amino acids. CDR1 and CDR2 from the germline V gene are SGHTA and FQGTGA. Sequences were derived from CD4+ or CD8+ T cells sorted from blood, sampled in a trial of the OX40 agonist ivuxolimab. The chain joins TRBV7-3 to TRBJ1-5; 10 bases are shared with TRBD1. The sequence was collected from an adult with an advanced solid tumor such as melanoma, head and neck, liver or kidney cancer. CDR3 sequence reads: CASSQDRGDQPQHF. The CDR3 DNA follows: TGTGCCAGCAGCCAGGACAGGGGGGATCAGCCCCAGCATTTT.